This is a list of T cell receptor beta chains from one sample in a study of cytomegalovirus exposure and HLA in healthy donors. Libraries were prepared by immunoSEQ multiplex PCR; TCRdb keeps only in-frame clonotypes and omits some of them. The table shows roughly 150,000 clones, with around four fifths occurring only once. The sequenced material came from PBMCs. These TCRs come from a young man in good health and CMV-seropositive. Both conserved end residues are part of each CDR3. Fields, in order: CDR3 length, J gene, clone size, D gene, V gene, CDR3 DNA, CDR3 protein. D genes are given only for firm matches. Only part of the rows carry a size: once, few, many, or a class if the clone is expanded.

CDR3 length: 16
J gene: TRBJ2-3
clone size: .
D gene: TRBD1
V gene: TRBV2
CDR3 DNA: TGTGCCAGCAGTGAAGACGAGGACAGGAGCACAGATACGCAGTATTTT
CDR3 protein: CASSEDEDRSTDTQYF

CDR3 length: 14
J gene: TRBJ2-7
clone size: .
D gene: .
V gene: TRBV6-6
CDR3 DNA: TGTGCCAGCAGTTACTCGAAGGGGACCTACGAGCAGTACTTC
CDR3 protein: CASSYSKGTYEQYF

CDR3 length: 12
J gene: TRBJ1-5
clone size: .
D gene: .
V gene: TRBV4-1
CDR3 DNA: TGCGCCAGCAGCCGGCCCTCTGAGCCCCAGCATTTT
CDR3 protein: CASSRPSEPQHF

CDR3 length: 18
J gene: TRBJ2-1
clone size: .
D gene: TRBD2
V gene: TRBV9
CDR3 DNA: TGTGCCAGCAGCGTAGTCGGGGTGTTGGGGGGGGAACCAAATGAGCAGTTCTTC
CDR3 protein: CASSVVGVLGGEPNEQFF

CDR3 length: 14
J gene: TRBJ1-2
clone size: .
D gene: TRBD1
V gene: TRBV9
CDR3 DNA: TGTGCCAGCAGCCCGTGGACAGGGGGTGTGGGCTACACCTTC
CDR3 protein: CASSPWTGGVGYTF

CDR3 length: 13
J gene: TRBJ1-5
clone size: once
D gene: .
V gene: TRBV27
CDR3 DNA: TGTGCCAGCAGGAGAATTAGCAATCAGCCCCAGCATTTT
CDR3 protein: CASRRISNQPQHF

CDR3 length: 14
J gene: TRBJ2-7
clone size: .
D gene: .
V gene: TRBV5-4
CDR3 DNA: TGTGCCAGCAGCCTACAGGACAGTAAATACGAGCAGTACTTC
CDR3 protein: CASSLQDSKYEQYF

CDR3 length: 14
J gene: TRBJ2-2
clone size: .
D gene: .
V gene: TRBV27
CDR3 DNA: TGTGCCAGCAGTTTCTCCCTGGTGAGCGAGGAGCTGTTTTTT
CDR3 protein: CASSFSLVSEELFF

CDR3 length: 12
J gene: TRBJ1-2
clone size: .
D gene: .
V gene: TRBV7-2
CDR3 DNA: TGTGCCAGCAGCTCCACTGGCTATGGCTACACCTTC
CDR3 protein: CASSSTGYGYTF

CDR3 length: 15
J gene: TRBJ1-1
clone size: .
D gene: TRBD1
V gene: TRBV7-9
CDR3 DNA: TGTGCCAGCAGCCCGATGGGACAGTTGAACACTGAAGCTTTCTTT
CDR3 protein: CASSPMGQLNTEAFF

CDR3 length: 16
J gene: TRBJ2-7
clone size: .
D gene: .
V gene: TRBV4-1
CDR3 DNA: TGCGCCAGCAGCCTGAGGCCCGGCCCTAACACCTACGAGCAGTACTTC
CDR3 protein: CASSLRPGPNTYEQYF

CDR3 length: 13
J gene: TRBJ2-3
clone size: .
D gene: .
V gene: TRBV10-3
CDR3 DNA: TGTGCCATCAGTGAACAGGGCACAGATACGCAGTATTTT
CDR3 protein: CAISEQGTDTQYF

CDR3 length: 15
J gene: TRBJ1-2
clone size: few
D gene: .
V gene: TRBV11-2
CDR3 DNA: TGTGCCAGCAGCTTAGATTCTGGCGGGCACTATGGCTACACCTTC
CDR3 protein: CASSLDSGGHYGYTF

CDR3 length: 19
J gene: TRBJ1-4
clone size: once
D gene: .
V gene: TRBV4-1
CDR3 DNA: TGCGCCAGCAGCCAATCAATCCTACAGGGAGCGGGAACGGGTGAAAAACTGTTTTTT
CDR3 protein: CASSQSILQGAGTGEKLFF

CDR3 length: 11
J gene: TRBJ2-5
clone size: .
D gene: .
V gene: TRBV6-5
CDR3 DNA: TGTGCCAGCAGTTCAGGGAAGAGGCAGTACTTC
CDR3 protein: CASSSGKRQYF

CDR3 length: 16
J gene: TRBJ2-3
clone size: few
D gene: .
V gene: TRBV29-1
CDR3 DNA: TGCAGCGTTGAACGGAGGGGCGATCGTGGGGGAGATACGCAGTATTTT
CDR3 protein: CSVERRGDRGGDTQYF

CDR3 length: 11
J gene: TRBJ2-7
clone size: .
D gene: .
V gene: TRBV20-1
CDR3 DNA: TGCAGTGCCGCGGTCTTCAGCGGGCAGTACTTC
CDR3 protein: CSAAVFSGQYF

CDR3 length: 12
J gene: TRBJ2-3
clone size: once
D gene: .
V gene: TRBV7-8
CDR3 DNA: TGTGCCAGCAGCCCCTTTACAGATACGCAGTATTTT
CDR3 protein: CASSPFTDTQYF

CDR3 length: 15
J gene: TRBJ2-7
clone size: .
D gene: TRBD1
V gene: TRBV4-1
CDR3 DNA: TGCGCCAGCAGCCGCCTGGGGACAGGGAACTACGAGCAGTACTTC
CDR3 protein: CASSRLGTGNYEQYF

CDR3 length: 13
J gene: TRBJ1-5
clone size: .
D gene: .
V gene: TRBV19
CDR3 DNA: TGTGCCAGTTCGTCCAGTAGCAATCAGCCCCAGCATTTT
CDR3 protein: CASSSSSNQPQHF

CDR3 length: 13
J gene: TRBJ2-1
clone size: few
D gene: .
V gene: TRBV7-9
CDR3 DNA: TGTGCCAGCAGCTTACAGGCCTACAATGAGCAGTTCTTC
CDR3 protein: CASSLQAYNEQFF

CDR3 length: 15
J gene: TRBJ2-3
clone size: few
D gene: TRBD2
V gene: TRBV19
CDR3 DNA: TGTGCCAGTAGTATGGCCGGGGGGAGCACAGATACGCAGTATTTT
CDR3 protein: CASSMAGGSTDTQYF

CDR3 length: 13
J gene: TRBJ1-1
clone size: few
D gene: TRBD1
V gene: TRBV6-1
CDR3 DNA: TGTGCCAGCACCGGGACAGGGAACACTGAAGCTTTCTTT
CDR3 protein: CASTGTGNTEAFF

CDR3 length: 17
J gene: TRBJ1-1
clone size: few
D gene: .
V gene: TRBV29-1
CDR3 DNA: TGCAGCGTTGAAATCGGGAGGGGTCCGGGAACTTTGACTGAAGCTTTCTTT
CDR3 protein: CSVEIGRGPGTLTEAFF

CDR3 length: 17
J gene: TRBJ1-1
clone size: .
D gene: TRBD1
V gene: TRBV4-1
CDR3 DNA: TGCGCCAGCAGCCATCCGCGGCAGGGGGTTCTCAACACTGAAGCTTTCTTT
CDR3 protein: CASSHPRQGVLNTEAFF

CDR3 length: 13
J gene: TRBJ2-7
clone size: .
D gene: .
V gene: TRBV11-2
CDR3 DNA: TGTGCCAGCACCAGAGGGGGCTCCTACGAGCAGTACTTC
CDR3 protein: CASTRGGSYEQYF

CDR3 length: 13
J gene: TRBJ1-5
clone size: .
D gene: .
V gene: TRBV6-1
CDR3 DNA: TGTGCCAGCAGCGACAGCGCGCTAAAGCCCCAGCATTTT
CDR3 protein: CASSDSALKPQHF

CDR3 length: 15
J gene: TRBJ1-5
clone size: .
D gene: TRBD1
V gene: TRBV7-2
CDR3 DNA: TGTGCCAGCAGCCCACAGGGGATCGTCGGTCAGCCCCAGCATTTT
CDR3 protein: CASSPQGIVGQPQHF

CDR3 length: 14
J gene: TRBJ2-5
clone size: .
D gene: .
V gene: TRBV4-1
CDR3 DNA: TGCGCCAGCAGCCAAGTGCTAGTCTCCGAGACCCAGTACTTC
CDR3 protein: CASSQVLVSETQYF

CDR3 length: 12
J gene: TRBJ2-1
clone size: .
D gene: TRBD1
V gene: TRBV6-5
CDR3 DNA: TGTGCCAGCAGCCGAACAGGGGATGAGCAGTTCTTC
CDR3 protein: CASSRTGDEQFF

CDR3 length: 14
J gene: TRBJ2-7
clone size: .
D gene: TRBD1
V gene: TRBV27
CDR3 DNA: TGTGCCAGCAGTTTGAGAGACAGGGGCTACGAGCAGTACTTC
CDR3 protein: CASSLRDRGYEQYF

CDR3 length: 15
J gene: TRBJ2-5
clone size: .
D gene: .
V gene: TRBV2
CDR3 DNA: TGTGCCAGCAGTGAACTCGCGGCCCTCCAAGAGACCCAGTACTTC
CDR3 protein: CASSELAALQETQYF

CDR3 length: 13
J gene: TRBJ1-1
clone size: .
D gene: .
V gene: TRBV6-4
CDR3 DNA: TGTGCCAGCAGCGCCGAGGGGAACACTGAAGCTTTCTTT
CDR3 protein: CASSAEGNTEAFF

CDR3 length: 15
J gene: TRBJ2-7
clone size: few
D gene: TRBD1
V gene: TRBV2
CDR3 DNA: TGTGCCAGCAGCTCCGGGACAGGGGCCCACTACGAGCAGTACTTC
CDR3 protein: CASSSGTGAHYEQYF

CDR3 length: 14
J gene: TRBJ1-1
clone size: .
D gene: TRBD1
V gene: TRBV5-6
CDR3 DNA: TGTGCCAGCAAGCCGGGACAGGGGTTGGGTGAAGCTTTCTTT
CDR3 protein: CASKPGQGLGEAFF

CDR3 length: 12
J gene: TRBJ2-3
clone size: .
D gene: .
V gene: TRBV29-1
CDR3 DNA: TGCAGCGTTCCCCTGCGGCCAGATACGCAGTATTTT
CDR3 protein: CSVPLRPDTQYF